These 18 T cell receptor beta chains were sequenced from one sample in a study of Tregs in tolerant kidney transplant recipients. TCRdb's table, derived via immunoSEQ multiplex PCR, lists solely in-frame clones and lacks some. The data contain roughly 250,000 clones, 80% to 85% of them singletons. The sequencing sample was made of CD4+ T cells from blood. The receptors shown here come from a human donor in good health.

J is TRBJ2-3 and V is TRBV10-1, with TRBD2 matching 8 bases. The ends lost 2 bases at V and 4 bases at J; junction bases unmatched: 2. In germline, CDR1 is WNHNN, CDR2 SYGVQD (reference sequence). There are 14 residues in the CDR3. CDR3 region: CASSEGLAADTQYF. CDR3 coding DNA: TGCGCCAGCAGTGAGGGACTAGCAGCAGATACGCAGTATTTT.

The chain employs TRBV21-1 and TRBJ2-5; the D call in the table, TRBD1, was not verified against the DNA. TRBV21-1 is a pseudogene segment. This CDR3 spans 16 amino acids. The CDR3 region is CASSARRRAGVETQYF. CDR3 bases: TGTGCCAGCAGCGCCCGGAGGCGGGCAGGGGTTGAGACCCAGTACTTC.

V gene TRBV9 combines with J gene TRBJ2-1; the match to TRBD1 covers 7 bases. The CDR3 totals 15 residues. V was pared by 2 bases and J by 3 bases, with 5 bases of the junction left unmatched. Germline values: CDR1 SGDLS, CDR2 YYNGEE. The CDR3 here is CASSVRDSIYNEQFF. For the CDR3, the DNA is TGTGCCAGCAGCGTCCGGGACAGTATCTACAATGAGCAGTTCTTC.

The CDR3 loop reads CASSLVGRGLETQYF. The CDR3 DNA is TGCGCCAGCAGCTTGGTGGGCAGGGGTTTGGAGACCCAGTACTTC. The J gene is TRBJ2-5, the V gene TRBV5-1; a possible D gene is TRBD1 (6 bases). The CDR3 spans 15 residues. Germline CDR1 reads SGHRS; CDR2 reads YFSETQ. Trimming stripped 0 bases from V and 5 bases from J, with 14 bases between.

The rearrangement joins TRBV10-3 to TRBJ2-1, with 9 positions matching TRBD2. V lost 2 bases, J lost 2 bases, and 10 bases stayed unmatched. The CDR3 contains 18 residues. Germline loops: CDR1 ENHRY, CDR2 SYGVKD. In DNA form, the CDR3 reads TGTGCCATCAGTGAGGCCCTTGCTAGCGGGACTACCTACAATGAGCAGTTCTTC. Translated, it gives CAISEALASGTTYNEQFF.

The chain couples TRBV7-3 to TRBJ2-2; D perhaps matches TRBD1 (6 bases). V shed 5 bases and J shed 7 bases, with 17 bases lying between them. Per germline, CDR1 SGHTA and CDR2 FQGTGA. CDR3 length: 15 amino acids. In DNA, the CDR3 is TGTGCCAGCAGCCTACAGGGCCCGGAGTACGGGGAGCTGTTTTTT. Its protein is CASSLQGPEYGELFF.

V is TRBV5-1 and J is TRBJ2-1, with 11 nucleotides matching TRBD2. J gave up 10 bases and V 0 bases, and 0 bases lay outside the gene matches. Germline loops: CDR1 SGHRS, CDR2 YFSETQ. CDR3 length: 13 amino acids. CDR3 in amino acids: CASSLGLAGEQFF. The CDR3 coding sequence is TGCGCCAGCAGCTTGGGACTAGCGGGAGAGCAGTTCTTC.

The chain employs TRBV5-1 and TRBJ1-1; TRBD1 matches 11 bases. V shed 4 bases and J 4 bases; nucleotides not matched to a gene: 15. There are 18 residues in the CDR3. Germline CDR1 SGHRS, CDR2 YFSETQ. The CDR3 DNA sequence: TGCGCCAGCAGCCCGACCGGGACAGGGGGTTATGTACGCACTGAAGCTTTCTTT. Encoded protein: CASSPTGTGGYVRTEAFF.

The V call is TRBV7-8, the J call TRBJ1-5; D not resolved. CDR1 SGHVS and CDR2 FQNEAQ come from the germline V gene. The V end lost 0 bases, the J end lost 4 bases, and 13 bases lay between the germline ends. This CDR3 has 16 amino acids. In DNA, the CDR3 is TGTGCCAGCAGCTTAGCGCGGGTCAGGATAAATCAGCCCCAGCATTTT. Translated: CASSLARVRINQPQHF.

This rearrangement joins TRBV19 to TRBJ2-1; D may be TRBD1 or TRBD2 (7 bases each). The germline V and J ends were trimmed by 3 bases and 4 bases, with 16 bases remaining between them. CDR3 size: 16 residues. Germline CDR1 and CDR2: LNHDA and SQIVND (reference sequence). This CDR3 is CASSIPRGRGYNEQFF. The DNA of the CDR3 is TGTGCCAGTAGTATCCCCAGGGGGAGGGGTTACAATGAGCAGTTCTTC.

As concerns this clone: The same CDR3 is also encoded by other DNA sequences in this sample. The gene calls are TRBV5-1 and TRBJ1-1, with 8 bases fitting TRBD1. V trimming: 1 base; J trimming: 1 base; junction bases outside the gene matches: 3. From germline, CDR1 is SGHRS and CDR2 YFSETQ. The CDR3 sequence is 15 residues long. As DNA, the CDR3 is TGCGCCAGCAGCTTGACCGGGACAGGGAACACTGAAGCTTTCTTT. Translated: CASSLTGTGNTEAFF.

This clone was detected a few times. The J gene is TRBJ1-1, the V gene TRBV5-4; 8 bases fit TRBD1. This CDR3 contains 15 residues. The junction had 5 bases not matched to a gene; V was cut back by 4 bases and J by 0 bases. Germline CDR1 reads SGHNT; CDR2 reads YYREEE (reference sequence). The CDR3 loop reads CASSPGQGLNTEAFF. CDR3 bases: TGTGCCAGCAGCCCTGGACAGGGTCTGAACACTGAAGCTTTCTTT.

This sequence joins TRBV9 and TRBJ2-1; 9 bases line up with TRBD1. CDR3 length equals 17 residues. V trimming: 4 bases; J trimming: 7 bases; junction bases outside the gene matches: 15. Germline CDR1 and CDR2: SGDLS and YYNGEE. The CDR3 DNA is TGTGCCAGCAGCCTCACTACCGGGACAGGGCTGGGGAATGAGCAGTTCTTC. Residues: CASSLTTGTGLGNEQFF.

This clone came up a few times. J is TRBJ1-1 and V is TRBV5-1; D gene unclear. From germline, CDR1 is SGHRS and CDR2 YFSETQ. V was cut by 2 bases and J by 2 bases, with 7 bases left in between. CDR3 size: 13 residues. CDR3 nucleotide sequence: TGCGCCAGCAGCTTCGGCAGCAACACTGAAGCTTTCTTT. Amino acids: CASSFGSNTEAFF.

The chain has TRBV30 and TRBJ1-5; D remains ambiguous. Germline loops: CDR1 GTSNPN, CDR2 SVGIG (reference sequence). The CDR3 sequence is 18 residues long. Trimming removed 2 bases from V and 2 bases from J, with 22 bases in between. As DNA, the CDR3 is TGTGCCTGGAGTCCCTACTCTTTAGCAGGCGGAGGCAATCAGCCCCAGCATTTT. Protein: CAWSPYSLAGGGNQPQHF.

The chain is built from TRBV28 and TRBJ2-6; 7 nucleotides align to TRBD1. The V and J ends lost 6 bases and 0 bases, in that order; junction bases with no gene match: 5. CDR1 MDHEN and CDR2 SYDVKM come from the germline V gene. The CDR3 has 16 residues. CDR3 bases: TGTGCCAGCAGCTATGGACAGGACTCTGGGGCCAACGTCCTGACTTTC. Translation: CASSYGQDSGANVLTF.

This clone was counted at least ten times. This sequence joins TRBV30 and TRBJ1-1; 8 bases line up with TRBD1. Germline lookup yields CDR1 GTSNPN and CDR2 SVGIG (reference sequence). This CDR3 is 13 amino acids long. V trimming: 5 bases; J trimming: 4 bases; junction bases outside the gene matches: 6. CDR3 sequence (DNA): TGTGCCTGGGTGCGGACAGGGAGCACTGAAGCTTTCTTT. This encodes CAWVRTGSTEAFF.

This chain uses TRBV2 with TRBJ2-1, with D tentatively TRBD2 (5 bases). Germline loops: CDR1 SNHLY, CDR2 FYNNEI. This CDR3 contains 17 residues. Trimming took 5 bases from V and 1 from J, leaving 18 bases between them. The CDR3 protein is CASSFSGRRKSYNEQFF. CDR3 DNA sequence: TGTGCCAGCAGTTTCAGCGGACGGAGAAAATCCTACAATGAGCAGTTCTTC.